This passage covers 5 T cell receptor beta chains from one sample sequenced in a study of T cells after yellow fever vaccination. One entry per CDR3 protein results from TCRdb running MiXCR on the 5' RACE reads. The profile shows some 600,000 distinct CDR3 sequences, 9% to 15% of them singletons. Sequenced material: PBMCs, taken on the day of the yellow fever booster vaccination. All receptors come from a man aged 25-40 years who received the YFV17D yellow fever vaccine.

This clonotype occurred a few times. The J gene is TRBJ2-7, the V gene TRBV4-3; maybe TRBD1 (5 bases). The CDR3 totals 13 residues. The V gene's germline CDR1 is LGHNA and CDR2 YSLEER. V was clipped by 3 bases and J by 1 base, with 7 bases between them. CDR3 protein: CASSHQGSYEQYF. For the CDR3, the DNA is TGCGCCAGCAGCCACCAGGGATCCTACGAGCAGTACTTC.

The gene calls are TRBV18 and TRBJ1-1, with D unresolved. Trimming removed 3 bases at V and 1 base at J, with 15 bases between. The CDR3 sequence is 16 residues long. Germline assignment: CDR1 KGHSH and CDR2 LQKENI. In DNA form, the CDR3 reads TGTGCCAGCTCACCGGCCGGCCTTAAGGAGAACACTGAAGCTTTCTTT. This encodes CASSPAGLKENTEAFF. Full variable domain (rest looked up from reference TRBV18 and TRBJ1-1): NAGVMQNPRHLVRRRGQEARLRCSPMKGHSHVYWYRQLPEEGLKFMVYLQKENIIDESGMPKERFSAEFPKEGPSILRIQQVVRGDSAAYFCASSPAGLKENTEAFFGQGTRLTVV.

V usage is TRBV4-3 and J usage is TRBJ2-5, with D possibly being TRBD2 (5 bases). Deletions cut 0 bases from V and 7 bases from J, with 9 bases between. Germline CDR1 and CDR2: LGHNA and YSLEER. The CDR3 has 13 amino acids. The CDR3 region is CASSQDEGGTQYF. CDR3 nucleotides: TGCGCCAGCAGCCAAGACGAGGGTGGGACCCAGTACTTC.

This clonotype occurred a few times. The rearrangement joins TRBV6-6 to TRBJ1-3; D is uncertain. This CDR3 has 12 residues. Germline V gives CDR1 MNHNY, CDR2 SVGAGI (reference sequence). V lost 7 bases, J lost 6 bases, and 10 bases lay in between. The CDR3 region is CASTATENTIYF. The CDR3 DNA is TGTGCCAGCACCGCGACTGAAAACACCATATATTTT.

This clonotype was seen only a few times. The rearrangement joins TRBV29-1 to TRBJ2-3, with a weak D call TRBD2 (5 bases). The V end lost 4 bases, the J end lost 6 bases, and 11 bases lay between the germline ends. Germline V CDR1 and CDR2: SQVTM, ANQGSEA. CDR3 length: 12 amino acids. This chain's CDR3 is CSVAGIGDTQYF. As DNA, the CDR3 is TGCAGCGTTGCCGGGATTGGGGATACGCAGTATTTT.